This record covers a single T cell receptor (beta chain). Its antigen is unknown. Data came from immunoSEQ multiplex PCR; TCRdb stores just in-frame clones and leaves some out. The profile shows roughly 86,000 clones, around 91% of them singletons. The data originate from a study of OX40 agonist ivuxolimab in advanced cancers. Findings and limits, study-wide: At doses 0.1 to 3.0 mg/kg, CD4+ and CD8+ clones expanded. Relative to CD4+ cells, CD8+ T cells on average had more expanded clones.

Trimming shortened V by 2 bases and J by 10 bases, and 9 bases separated the two germline ends. CDR3 length: 12 amino acids. CDR1 and CDR2 from the germline V gene are SEHNR and FQNEAQ (reference sequence). The V call is TRBV7-9, the J call TRBJ2-1; D is possibly TRBD2 (5 bases). The origin of this receptor is an adult with an advanced solid tumor such as melanoma, head and neck, liver or kidney cancer. Sequencing used CD4+ or CD8+ T cells sorted from blood, obtained in a trial of the OX40 agonist ivuxolimab. The CDR3 here is CASSLRTGEQFF. The CDR3, as DNA: TGTGCCAGCAGCTTAAGGACGGGAGAGCAGTTCTTC.